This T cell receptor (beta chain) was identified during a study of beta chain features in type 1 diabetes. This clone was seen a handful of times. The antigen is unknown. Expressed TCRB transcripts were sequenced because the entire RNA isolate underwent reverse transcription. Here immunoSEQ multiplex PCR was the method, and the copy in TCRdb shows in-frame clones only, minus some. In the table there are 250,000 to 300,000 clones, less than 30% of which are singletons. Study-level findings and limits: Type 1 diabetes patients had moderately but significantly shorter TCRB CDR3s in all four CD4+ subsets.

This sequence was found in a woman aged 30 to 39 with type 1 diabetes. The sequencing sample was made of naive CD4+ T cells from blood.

CDR3 coding DNA: TGTGCCAGCTCACCCCGTGGTGCAGAACAAGAGACCCAGTACTTC. This sequence encodes CASSPRGAEQETQYF. The chain uses TRBV18 and TRBJ2-5; the D is unclear. Germline V gene lookup returns CDR1 KGHSH and CDR2 LQKENI. Trimming cost V 3 bases and J 2 bases, with 13 bases left between them. This CDR3 region has 15 residues.